The 23 T cell receptor beta chains presented below share a single source sample, sequenced in a study of shared clonotypes between healthy human individuals. The repertoire was sequenced with immunoSEQ multiplex PCR; TCRdb's copy has only in-frame clones and lacks some. The sample has about 2 million clones, 90% to 95% seen once. What was sequenced was naive CD4+ T cells sorted from blood. Subset meaning: CD45RA+ positively selected. These TCRs come from a man younger than 35 in good health.

Concerning this clone: The same CDR3 also results from other DNA sequences found in this sample. The chain employs TRBV6-1 and TRBJ1-3; D uncertain. CDR1 MNHNS and CDR2 SASEGT come from the germline V gene. This CDR3 has 14 residues. Trimming removed 4 bases at V and 0 bases at J, with 7 bases between. The CDR3 sequence is CASSGAFSGNTIYF. DNA of the CDR3: TGTGCCAGCAGTGGGGCTTTCTCTGGAAACACCATATATTTT.

The chain uses TRBV11-3 and TRBJ2-5, with TRBD1 matching over 10 bases. Unmatched junction bases numbered 3, after V lost 5 bases and J lost 3 bases. The germline CDR1 and CDR2 sequences are SGHNT and YENEEA. The CDR3 is made up of 14 amino acids. For the CDR3, the DNA is TGTGCCAGCAGCGCCGGGACAGGGGAAGAGACCCAGTACTTC. It is translated as CASSAGTGEETQYF.

In DNA, the CDR3 is TGCGCCAGCAGCCAAGAATCTCGGCAGGGCCTGCCGGAGACCCAGTACTTC. This translates into CASSQESRQGLPETQYF. The chain employs TRBV4-3 and TRBJ2-5; possible D gene TRBD1, 5 bases. The CDR3 contains 17 residues. The V gene's germline CDR1 is LGHNA and CDR2 YSLEER. Between the trimmed V and J ends, which lost 0 bases and 5 bases, there was a span of 19 bases.

The CDR3: CASSVAGGLALNTGELFF. The CDR3 DNA is TGTGCCAGCAGCGTAGCAGGGGGACTAGCCTTGAACACCGGGGAGCTGTTTTTT. The chain links TRBV9 to TRBJ2-2, with 9 bases identical to TRBD2. This CDR3 has 18 residues. Germline CDR1 reads SGDLS; CDR2 reads YYNGEE. Unmatched junction bases numbered 7, after V lost 0 bases and J lost 1 base. The whole variable domain, filled in from reference TRBV9 and TRBJ2-2, reads DSGVTQTPKHLITATGQRVTLRCSPRSGDLSVYWYQQSLDQGLQFLIQYYNGEERAKGNILERFSAQQFPDLHSELNLSSLELGDSALYFCASSVAGGLALNTGELFFGEGSRLTVL.

The chain recombines TRBV10-1 with TRBJ2-5, with D perhaps matching TRBD1 (5 bases). Germline V gene data show CDR1 as WNHNN and CDR2 as SYGVQD (reference sequence). Trimming removed 0 bases from V and 5 bases from J, with 19 bases in between. The CDR3 consists of 17 residues. CDR3 residues: CASSESDTFRVFETQYF. The CDR3 nucleotides are TGCGCCAGCAGTGAGTCGGACACCTTTAGGGTGTTCGAGACCCAGTACTTC.

The rearrangement joins TRBV4-3 to TRBJ2-2; 9 bases are shared with TRBD1. V shed 6 bases, J shed 6 bases, and the junction held 8 bases outside the gene matches. The CDR3 runs to 15 residues. Germline loops: CDR1 LGHNA, CDR2 YSLEER. The CDR3 loop reads CASRWDRDISGELFF. DNA of the CDR3: TGCGCCAGCAGATGGGACAGGGATATTTCCGGGGAGCTGTTTTTT.

J is TRBJ1-5 and V is TRBV7-2; possible D gene TRBD1, 5 bases. Germline CDR1 reads SGHTA; CDR2 reads FQGNSA. V lost 0 bases and J 4 bases, leaving 10 bases between the germline ends. The CDR3 loop spans 15 amino acids. The CDR3 reads CASSLASGINQPQHF. CDR3 bases: TGTGCCAGCAGCTTAGCGTCAGGGATTAATCAGCCCCAGCATTTT.

The sample holds one count of this clone. The chain uses TRBV5-1 and TRBJ1-2; maybe TRBD1 (5 bases). The CDR3 runs to 15 residues. V shed 3 bases and J shed 1 base, with 13 bases lying between them. Per the germline V gene, CDR1 is SGHRS and CDR2 is YFSETQ. CDR3 region: CASSWDRDGNYGYTF. The DNA for the CDR3 is TGCGCCAGCAGCTGGGACCGGGACGGTAACTATGGCTACACCTTC.

A note on this clone: The sample carries other DNA sequences with the same CDR3. As DNA, the CDR3 is TGTGCCATCAGTGAGTCTGGGGAAAAACTGTTTTTT. Its protein product is CAISESGEKLFF. The V gene is TRBV10-3, the J gene TRBJ1-4; no clear D gene. Trimming removed 0 bases at V and 8 bases at J, with 4 bases between. CDR3 size: 12 residues. Germline assignment: CDR1 ENHRY and CDR2 SYGVKD.

The genes are TRBV30 and TRBJ1-5; D gene unclear. V was clipped by 2 bases and J by 3 bases, with 8 bases between them. The CDR3 has 13 amino acids. From germline, CDR1 is GTSNPN and CDR2 SVGIG (reference sequence). CDR3 coding DNA: TGTGCCTGGAGTAACAGCAACAATCAGCCCCAGCATTTT. Amino acid sequence: CAWSNSNNQPQHF.

In the case of this clone: Its ends do not fully match the called genes, so a read error is possible. This sequence joins TRBV7-7 and TRBJ2-2; the match to TRBD2 covers 15 bases. CDR1 and CDR2 (germline): SSHAT, FNYEAQ (reference sequence). The CDR3 totals 18 residues. The CDR3 reads CASSSGLAGGLNTGELFF. The CDR3 nucleotides are TGTGCTAGCAGCTCGGGACTAGCGGGGGGTTTGAACACCGGGGAGCTGTTTTTT.

The gene calls are TRBV19 and TRBJ2-7, with TRBD1 matching 7 bases. Germline V gene lookup returns CDR1 LNHDA and CDR2 SQIVND (reference sequence). The CDR3 covers 14 residues. Germline trimming cut 6 bases from V and 4 bases from J; bases unmatched to any gene: 9. CDR3 region: CASRRTGDGYEQYF. The CDR3 bases are TGTGCCAGTAGACGAACAGGGGATGGGTACGAGCAGTACTTC.

The CDR3 is CSVGGLENTDTQYF. DNA of the CDR3: TGCAGCGTGGGTGGACTGGAAAACACAGATACGCAGTATTTT. This chain joins TRBV29-1 and TRBJ2-3; the D gene is possibly TRBD2 (5 bases). Trimming took off 6 bases at V and 2 bases at J, with 15 bases between the two ends. The CDR3 spans 14 residues. In germline, CDR1 is SQVTM, CDR2 ANQGSEA.

V gene TRBV14 combines with J gene TRBJ2-2, with 7 bases matching TRBD2. The trim removed 3 bases at V and 3 bases at J, leaving 7 bases unmatched. CDR1 SGHDN and CDR2 FVKESK come from the germline V gene. This CDR3 comprises 16 residues. The CDR3 DNA reads TGTGCCAGCAGCCAGGGGAGCGGGACTTACACCGGGGAGCTGTTTTTT. This gives the protein CASSQGSGTYTGELFF.

The gene calls are TRBV7-8 and TRBJ1-3; D is uncertain. The V and J ends lost 3 bases and 2 bases respectively, with 8 bases between them. Germline V gene sequence: CDR1 SGHVS, CDR2 FQNEAQ. CDR3 length: 14 amino acids. CDR3 DNA sequence: TGTGCCAGCAGCTTTTCGGGGACTGGAAACACCATATATTTT. Translation: CASSFSGTGNTIYF.

V usage is TRBV30 and J usage is TRBJ2-3, with D unresolved. Trimming took off 0 bases at V and 4 bases at J, with 11 bases between the two ends. The CDR3 contains 14 residues. The germline V gene encodes CDR1 GTSNPN and CDR2 SVGIG (reference sequence). The CDR3 loop reads CAWSVWEGADTQYF. CDR3 nucleotide sequence: TGTGCCTGGAGTGTATGGGAAGGCGCAGATACGCAGTATTTT.

The chain recombines TRBV5-1 with TRBJ2-3, with D tentatively TRBD1 (6 bases). The V and J ends lost 5 bases and 5 bases respectively, with 12 bases between them. Germline assignment: CDR1 SGHRS and CDR2 YFSETQ. There are 13 residues in the CDR3. The CDR3 is CASSQGLGDTQYF. The CDR3 coding sequence is TGCGCCAGCAGTCAGGGGCTGGGAGATACGCAGTATTTT.

This chain links TRBV15 with TRBJ1-1, with 7 bases lining up with TRBD1. Looked up from germline, CDR1 is LNHNV and CDR2 is YYDKDF (reference sequence). The CDR3 consists of 15 residues. Trimming cost V 6 bases and J 0 bases; bases outside gene matches: 7. CDR3 nucleotides: TGTGCCACCAGACACAGACAGGGCCTGAACACTGAAGCTTTCTTT. Its translation is CATRHRQGLNTEAFF.

The chain is built from TRBV12-2 and TRBJ1-6. TRBV12-2 is an annotated pseudogene. This CDR3 has 20 residues. The CDR3 DNA reads as TGTGCAAGTCGCACCAGACGTCCCGCGTACGACCCTAATTCCAATTCACCCCTCCACTTT. Protein sequence: CASRTRRPAYDPNSNSPLHF.

The chain links TRBV15 to TRBJ2-7, with 9 bases matching TRBD2. This CDR3 is built from 14 residues. J lost 1 base, V lost 6 bases, and 4 bases had no gene match. Germline CDR1 LNHNV, CDR2 YYDKDF (reference sequence). The CDR3 spells CATRASGRSYEQYF. DNA of the CDR3: TGTGCCACCAGGGCAAGCGGGAGGTCCTACGAGCAGTACTTC.

In its sample, this clone was seen once. The chain is built from TRBV30 and TRBJ1-6; D gene uncertain. The germline CDR1 and CDR2 sequences are GTSNPN and SVGIG (reference sequence). This CDR3 has 15 amino acids. V dropped 4 bases and J dropped 8 bases, with 18 bases sitting between them. CDR3 residues: CAWTRELLKDSPLHF. CDR3 nucleotides: TGTGCCTGGACGAGAGAGCTCCTGAAGGATTCACCCCTCCACTTT.

The chain has TRBV7-9 and TRBJ2-1; 13 bases align to TRBD2. CDR3 length: 18 amino acids. The V gene's germline CDR1 is SEHNR and CDR2 FQNEAQ (reference sequence). V lost 3 bases, J lost 0 bases, and 5 bases stayed unmatched. The CDR3, as DNA: TGTGCCAGCAGCTTCGGGACTAGCGGGGCCCGCTCCTACAATGAGCAGTTCTTC. Its translation is CASSFGTSGARSYNEQFF.

The chain couples TRBV30 to TRBJ1-5, with 9 nucleotides matching TRBD1. Per the germline V gene, CDR1 is GTSNPN and CDR2 is SVGIG (reference sequence). The CDR3 covers 18 residues. V shed 7 bases, J shed 1 base, and the junction held 17 bases outside the gene matches. CDR3 sequence: CAYEPGQGVFGSNQPQHF. The CDR3 DNA is TGTGCCTACGAGCCGGGACAGGGTGTATTCGGGAGCAATCAGCCCCAGCATTTT.